This T cell receptor beta chain originates from a study of metastatic and nonmetastatic thyroid tumors. All patients were untreated before thyroid surgery. TCRdb recomputed clones from the PCR reads via MiXCR. The sample includes 15,000 to 20,000 clones, roughly 20% seen only once; the top ten take about 8.6%. Germline-derived CDR1 and CDR2 are LNHDA and SQIVND (reference sequence). The junction had 11 bases not matched to a gene; V was cut back by 6 bases and J by 3 bases. There are 17 residues in the CDR3. The chain carries TRBV19 and TRBJ1-1; 12 positions match TRBD1. This clonotype was sampled from a female donor with papillary thyroid cancer or a benign thyroid nodule (not recorded which). Some clones in this sample may be carry-over from other donors' samples. What was sequenced was adjacent normal tissue. CDR3 loop: CASRTRDRGQVDTEAFF. The CDR3 DNA sequence: TGTGCCAGTAGGACCCGGGACAGGGGGCAGGTGGACACTGAAGCTTTCTTT.